This T cell receptor beta chain was captured in a study of cytomegalovirus exposure and HLA in healthy donors. Broader study findings: As immune exposure information, only CMV serostatus was available. In vitro confirmation showed a few CMV-associated chains to be CMV antigen specific.

This CDR3 is built from 13 residues. Trimming removed 4 bases from V and 5 bases from J, with 11 bases in between. Germline V lookup: CDR1 MNHEY, CDR2 SVGAGI. The PCR ran on 60 Vbeta and 13 Jbeta primers. The repertoire was sequenced with immunoSEQ multiplex PCR; TCRdb's copy has only in-frame clones and lacks some. The sample has some 190,000 clones, around 80% seen once. To note about this clone: Its antigen is undetermined.

The chain employs TRBV6-5 and TRBJ1-2; a possible D gene is TRBD1 (5 bases). This sequence originates from a man younger than 30 in good health and CMV-seronegative. Sequenced material: PBMCs. The CDR3 coding sequence is TGTGCCAGCAGTTCCGACAGAGGTTATGGCTACACCTTC. It yields the protein CASSSDRGYGYTF.